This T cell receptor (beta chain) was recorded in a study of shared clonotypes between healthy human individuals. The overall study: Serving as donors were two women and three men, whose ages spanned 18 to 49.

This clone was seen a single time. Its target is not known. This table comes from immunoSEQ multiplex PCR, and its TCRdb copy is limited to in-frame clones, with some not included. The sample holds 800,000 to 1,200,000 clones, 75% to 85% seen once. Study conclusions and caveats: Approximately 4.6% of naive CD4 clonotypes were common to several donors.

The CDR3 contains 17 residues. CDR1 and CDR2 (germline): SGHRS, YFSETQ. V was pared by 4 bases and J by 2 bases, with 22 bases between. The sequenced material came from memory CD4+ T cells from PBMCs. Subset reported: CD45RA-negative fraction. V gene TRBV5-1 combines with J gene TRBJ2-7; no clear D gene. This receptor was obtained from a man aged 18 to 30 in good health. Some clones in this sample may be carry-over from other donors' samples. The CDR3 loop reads CASSPSRPESLTYEQYF. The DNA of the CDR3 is TGCGCCAGCAGCCCCTCGAGGCCGGAAAGCTTAACCTACGAGCAGTACTTC.